The 25 T cell receptor beta chains below come from one sample, sequenced in a study of T cell responses to AZD1222 COVID-19 vaccine. This table comes from immunoSEQ multiplex PCR, and its TCRdb copy is limited to in-frame clones, with some not included. The sample consists of roughly 99,000 clones, about 93% of them appearing once. The sequencing used peripheral blood, collected on day 0 of AZD1222 vaccination. Receptor source: an adult in good health.

The V and J genes are TRBV7-6 and TRBJ1-1; 8 bases match TRBD1. Germline CDR1 SGHVS, CDR2 FNYEAQ. With 4 bases clipped from V and 1 base from J, the junction kept 8 bases outside the gene matches. CDR3 length: 16 amino acids. CDR3 sequence (DNA): TGTGCCAGCAGCTCCGGACAGGGCCCTTGGAACACTGAAGCTTTCTTT. Its protein is CASSSGQGPWNTEAFF.

The chain joins TRBV10-2 to TRBJ1-5; no definite D call. V was shortened by 0 bases and J by 5 bases, with 5 bases between the two germline ends. CDR3 length: 13 residues. Germline V lookup: CDR1 WSHSY, CDR2 SAAADI. The CDR3 here is CASSESRDQPQHF. CDR3 DNA: TGCGCCAGCAGTGAGTCGAGGGATCAGCCCCAGCATTTT.

V gene TRBV9 combines with J gene TRBJ1-1; TRBD1 is a possible D gene (5 bases). V lost 4 bases, J lost 12 bases, and 19 bases lay in between. Germline V gives CDR1 SGDLS, CDR2 YYNGEE. CDR3 length: 13 amino acids. CDR3 DNA sequence: TGTGCCAGCAGCACAGGTGTCGGGGATTCCCCTTTCTTT. Amino acid sequence: CASSTGVGDSPFF.

The CDR3 region has the DNA TGTGCCAGCAGTGAAGCGGATGGGGACTATGGCTACACCTTC. This gives the protein CASSEADGDYGYTF. J is TRBJ1-2 and V is TRBV6-1; D unresolved. Trimming took off 0 bases at V and 3 bases at J, with 8 bases between the two ends. CDR3 length: 14 residues. Germline values: CDR1 MNHNS, CDR2 SASEGT.

The rearrangement joins TRBV7-9 to TRBJ2-2; D gene ambiguous. The V gene lost 4 bases and the J gene lost 4 bases, with 16 bases spanning the gap. CDR3 length: 16 residues. Germline lookup yields CDR1 SEHNR and CDR2 FQNEAQ (reference sequence). CDR3 in amino acids: CASSWYPNRATGELFF. CDR3 bases: TGTGCCAGCAGCTGGTACCCTAATCGCGCCACCGGGGAGCTGTTTTTT.

The genes are TRBV7-9 and TRBJ1-2; TRBD1 aligns across 8 bases. The germline CDR1 and CDR2 sequences are SEHNR and FQNEAQ (reference sequence). There are 15 residues in the CDR3. V lost 5 bases, J lost 4 bases, and 9 bases stayed unmatched. CDR3 coding DNA: TGTGCCAGCAGCCTCGGGGCAGGGGGCTCCTATGGCTACACCTTC. It translates to CASSLGAGGSYGYTF.

The chain uses TRBV5-4 and TRBJ1-4, with 7 bases aligning to TRBD1. Unmatched junction bases numbered 8, after V lost 4 bases and J lost 11 bases. The CDR3 consists of 13 residues. The V gene's germline CDR1 is SGHNT and CDR2 YYREEE (reference sequence). The CDR3 region is CASSPRTGSKLFF. Here the CDR3 DNA reads TGTGCCAGCAGCCCCCGGACAGGAAGTAAACTGTTTTTT.

This rearrangement joins TRBV19 to TRBJ1-4; D is uncertain. The CDR3 has 14 amino acids. V shed 6 bases and J shed 8 bases, with 16 bases lying between them. CDR1 and CDR2 (germline): LNHDA, SQIVND (reference sequence). The CDR3: CASRSGEVSEKLFF. CDR3 DNA sequence: TGTGCCAGTAGGAGTGGGGAGGTGTCGGAAAAACTGTTTTTT.

The chain has TRBV30 and TRBJ2-3; D may be TRBD2 (6 bases). The CDR3 consists of 13 residues. The V end lost 3 bases, the J end lost 4 bases, and 11 bases lay between the germline ends. CDR1 and CDR2 from the germline V gene are GTSNPN and SVGIG (reference sequence). The CDR3 reads CAWSSWGADTQYF. In nucleotides, the CDR3 is TGTGCCTGGAGCTCGTGGGGGGCAGATACGCAGTATTTT.

The gene calls are TRBV6-5 and TRBJ1-2, with D hard to call. V was shortened by 9 bases and J by 0 bases, with 8 bases between the two germline ends. In germline, CDR1 is MNHEY, CDR2 SVGAGI. This CDR3 region has 12 residues. The CDR3 bases are TGTGCCAGTCAACCCTCTAACTATGGCTACACCTTC. As protein: CASQPSNYGYTF.

The V call is TRBV11-2, the J call TRBJ1-4; perhaps TRBD1 as D (6 bases). Per germline, CDR1 SGHAT and CDR2 FQNNGV. V gave up 1 base and J gave up 5 bases, with 11 bases separating them. There are 15 residues in the CDR3. This CDR3 reads CASSLAGATNEKLFF. Written as DNA, the CDR3 is TGTGCCAGCAGCTTAGCGGGGGCTACCAATGAAAAACTGTTTTTT.

This sequence joins TRBV29-1 and TRBJ2-7; no clear D gene. Germline CDR1 is SQVTM and CDR2 is ANQGSEA. V lost 4 bases and J lost 3, with 7 bases in between. The CDR3 is 11 residues long. CDR3 amino acids: CSVGTSYEQYF. For the CDR3, the DNA is TGCAGCGTTGGGACCAGCTACGAGCAGTACTTC.

V gene TRBV5-1 combines with J gene TRBJ2-1; weak D call: TRBD1 (5 bases). Germline values: CDR1 SGHRS, CDR2 YFSETQ. The CDR3 consists of 13 residues. V was clipped by 4 bases and J by 8 bases, with 13 bases between them. The CDR3 sequence is CASSTARADEQFF. DNA of the CDR3: TGCGCCAGCAGCACGGCCAGGGCGGATGAGCAGTTCTTC.

This clone has just one count. V is TRBV3-1 (or the pseudogene TRBV3-2) and J is TRBJ1-2; D unresolved. The CDR3 is made up of 13 amino acids. Germline CDR1 reads LGHDT; CDR2 reads YNNKEL (reference sequence). The V end was cut by 3 bases, the J end by 8 bases, with 13 bases between. The CDR3 DNA reads TGTGCCAGCAGCCATCCAACCCCAGGCGGCTACACCTTC. Its translation: CASSHPTPGGYTF.

This clone was observed a single time. This sequence joins TRBV11-2 and TRBJ2-5; 7 bases line up with TRBD2. Germline V gene data show CDR1 as SGHAT and CDR2 as FQNNGV. The J segment lost 4 bases and the V segment lost 5 bases, leaving 7 bases of the junction unmatched. The CDR3 is made up of 14 amino acids. The CDR3 loop reads CASSLRTRGETQYF. Written as DNA, the CDR3 is TGTGCCAGCAGCCTCCGGACTAGGGGAGAGACCCAGTACTTC.

The chain couples TRBV5-1 to TRBJ1-2; D is unresolved. The V gene lost 0 bases and the J gene lost 8 bases, with 14 bases spanning the gap. CDR1 is SGHRS, CDR2 YFSETQ, per germline. The CDR3 has 14 residues. CDR3 coding DNA: TGCGCCAGCAGCTTGGACGGAATCCAAATGGGCTACACCTTC. Translation gives CASSLDGIQMGYTF.

In its sample, this clone was seen once. The chain has TRBV4-3 and TRBJ2-2, with 9 positions matching TRBD1. The V and J ends lost 0 bases and 3 bases, in that order; junction bases with no gene match: 5. The CDR3 is 17 amino acids. CDR1 and CDR2 from the germline V gene are LGHNA and YSLEER. CDR3 nucleotide sequence: TGCGCCAGCAGCCAAGAAGTACAGGGGGCGTACACCGGGGAGCTGTTTTTT. Its translation is CASSQEVQGAYTGELFF.

This clone was recorded once. The chain uses TRBV20-1 and TRBJ2-3, with D possibly being TRBD1 (6 bases). The CDR3 covers 16 residues. V lost 3 bases to trimming and J lost 3 bases, with 19 bases between them. The germline V gene encodes CDR1 DFQATT and CDR2 SNEGSKA (reference sequence). CDR3 sequence (DNA): TGCAGTGCTAGTATCCTCACAGGGAAAAAAACAGATACGCAGTATTTT. This encodes CSASILTGKKTDTQYF.

The chain uses TRBV4-3 and TRBJ1-1; tentative D call: TRBD1 (5 bases). Germline V lookup: CDR1 LGHNA, CDR2 YSLEER. The germline V and J ends were trimmed by 0 bases and 6 bases, with 17 bases remaining between them. CDR3 length: 16 residues. CDR3 sequence: CASSQDIASTVAEAFF. The CDR3, as DNA: TGCGCCAGCAGCCAAGATATTGCTTCGACAGTGGCTGAAGCTTTCTTT.

The V gene is TRBV3-1 (or the pseudogene TRBV3-2), the J gene TRBJ1-5; weak D call: TRBD1 (6 bases). The germline gives CDR1 LGHDT, CDR2 YNNKEL (reference sequence). The CDR3 contains 15 residues. The ends were cut back, 1 base at V and 7 bases at J, with 14 bases in the middle. CDR3 protein: CASSQVRAGVQPQHF. CDR3 DNA sequence: TGTGCCAGCAGCCAAGTAAGGGCAGGGGTGCAGCCCCAGCATTTT.

The rearrangement joins TRBV7-9 to TRBJ2-1, with D possibly being TRBD1 or TRBD2 (6 bases each). Germline lookup yields CDR1 SEHNR and CDR2 FQNEAQ (reference sequence). Trimming took 5 bases from V and 2 from J, leaving 16 bases between them. This CDR3 region has 16 residues. The CDR3 DNA is TGTGCCAGCAGCCCGTCACGGGGGCCTACCTACAATGAGCAGTTCTTC. Its protein is CASSPSRGPTYNEQFF.

J is TRBJ1-5 and V is TRBV4-1; tentatively, D is TRBD1 (5 bases). The CDR3 loop spans 17 amino acids. V was cut by 0 bases and J by 3 bases, with 15 bases left in between. Germline V CDR1 and CDR2: MGHRA, YSYEKL. The DNA of the CDR3 is TGCGCCAGCAGCCAAGATTGGGGCGGGGGGACCAATCAGCCCCAGCATTTT. Amino acid sequence: CASSQDWGGGTNQPQHF.

This sequence joins TRBV7-7 and TRBJ2-2; 8 nucleotides agree with TRBD2. There are 15 residues in the CDR3. The germline CDR1 and CDR2 sequences are SSHAT and FNYEAQ (reference sequence). The V and J ends lost 2 bases and 4 bases, in that order; junction bases with no gene match: 3. CDR3 sequence reads: CASSLLGRGTGELFF. The CDR3 DNA is TGTGCCAGCAGCTTACTCGGGAGGGGCACCGGGGAGCTGTTTTTT. The complete variable domain, with remaining parts taken from reference TRBV7-7 and TRBJ2-2, reads GAGVSQSPRYKVTKRGQDVTLRCDPISSHATLYWYQQALGQGPEFLTYFNYEAQPDKSGLPSDRFSAERPEGSISTLTIQRTEQRDSAMYRCASSLLGRGTGELFFGEGSRLTVL.

This chain connects TRBV19 to TRBJ2-7, with a tentative D call TRBD1 (5 bases). Per the germline V gene, CDR1 is LNHDA and CDR2 is SQIVND (reference sequence). This CDR3 has 16 amino acids. V was pared by 3 bases and J by 4 bases, with 19 bases between. The CDR3 sequence: CASSIGPETGPYEQYF. The CDR3 region has the DNA TGTGCCAGTAGTATTGGACCCGAAACAGGACCATACGAGCAGTACTTC.

This chain uses TRBV6-2 or TRBV6-3 with TRBJ2-1; D ambiguous. CDR3 size: 15 residues. V lost 5 bases, J lost 6 bases, and 17 bases lay in between. CDR1 MNHEY and CDR2 SVGEGT come from the germline V gene. As DNA, the CDR3 is TGTGCCAGCAGTAACCAGCTAGGATCCATCAATGAGCAGTTCTTC. Its translation: CASSNQLGSINEQFF.